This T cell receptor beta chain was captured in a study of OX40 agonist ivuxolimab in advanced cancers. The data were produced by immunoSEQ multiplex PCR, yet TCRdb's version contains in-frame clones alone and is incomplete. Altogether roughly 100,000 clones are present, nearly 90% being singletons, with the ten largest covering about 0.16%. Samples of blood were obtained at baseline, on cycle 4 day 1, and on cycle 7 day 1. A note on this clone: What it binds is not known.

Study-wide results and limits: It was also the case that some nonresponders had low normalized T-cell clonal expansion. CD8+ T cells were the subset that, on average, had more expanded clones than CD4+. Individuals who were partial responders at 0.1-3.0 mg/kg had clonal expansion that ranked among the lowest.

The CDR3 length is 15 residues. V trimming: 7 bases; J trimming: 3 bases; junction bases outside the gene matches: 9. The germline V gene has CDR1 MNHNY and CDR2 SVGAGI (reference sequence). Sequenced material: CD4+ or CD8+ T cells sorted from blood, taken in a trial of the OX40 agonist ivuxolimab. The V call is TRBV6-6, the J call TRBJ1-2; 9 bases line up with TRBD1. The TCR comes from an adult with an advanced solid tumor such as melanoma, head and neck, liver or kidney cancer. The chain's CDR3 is CASNLRTGEDYGYTF. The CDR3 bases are TGTGCCAGCAATCTTCGGACAGGGGAGGACTATGGCTACACCTTC.